This entry features one T cell receptor (beta chain) sequence. The data belong to a study of beta chain features in type 1 diabetes. Background on the study: Examined across all samples were about 99,000,000 sorted cells.

The whole isolated RNA underwent reverse transcription, so sequencing captured expressed TCRB transcripts. Clones were sequenced by immunoSEQ multiplex PCR, and TCRdb holds only the in-frame ones, with some missing. The sample lists more than 50,000 clones, 59% occurring once. Germline CDR1 reads MNHEY; CDR2 reads SVGAGI. Trimming took off 10 bases at V and 8 bases at J, with 11 bases between the two ends. The CDR3 consists of 10 residues. This sequence was found in a woman under 30 in good health. The chain uses TRBV6-5 and TRBJ1-1; D is uncertain. What was sequenced was Tregs from blood. Here the CDR3 reads CATREPEAFF. CDR3 nucleotides: TGTGCCACCCGAGAACCAGAAGCTTTCTTT.